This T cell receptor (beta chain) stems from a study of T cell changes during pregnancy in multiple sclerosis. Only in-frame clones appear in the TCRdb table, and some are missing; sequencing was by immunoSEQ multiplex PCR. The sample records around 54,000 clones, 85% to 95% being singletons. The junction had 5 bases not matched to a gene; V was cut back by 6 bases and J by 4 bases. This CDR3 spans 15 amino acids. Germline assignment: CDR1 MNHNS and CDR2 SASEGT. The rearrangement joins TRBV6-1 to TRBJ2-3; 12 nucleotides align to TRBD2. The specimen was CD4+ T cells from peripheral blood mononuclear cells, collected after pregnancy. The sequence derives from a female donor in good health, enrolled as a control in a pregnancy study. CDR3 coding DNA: TGTGCCAGCAGCCCACTAGCGGGAGGTTCAGATACGCAGTATTTT. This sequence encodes CASSPLAGGSDTQYF.